The 11 T cell receptor beta chains below were found in one sample sequenced in a study of blood T cell repertoires in COVID-19. Measured with immunoSEQ multiplex PCR; TCRdb has only the in-frame clones, and not every one. In the table there are 250,000 to 300,000 clones, just over 90% of which are singletons. Sample: PBMCs or T cells enriched from blood (not recorded which). These receptors originate from a woman aged 40 to 55 with acute COVID-19.

The V and J genes are TRBV7-2 and TRBJ2-2; 9 bases fit TRBD2. The length of the CDR3 is 16 residues. J was trimmed by 2 bases and V by 5 bases; bases with no gene match: 6. From germline, CDR1 is SGHTA and CDR2 FQGNSA. In DNA, the CDR3 is TGTGCCAGCAGCGGACCGGGACTAGCTAACACCGGGGAGCTGTTTTTT. Translating it yields CASSGPGLANTGELFF.

Turning to this clone: An end of the junction does not agree with germline; a read error may underlie this. The genes are TRBV4-2 and TRBJ2-7; 10 bases fit TRBD2. The CDR3 is 16 amino acids. Germline lookup yields CDR1 LGHNA and CDR2 YNFKEQ. Written as DNA, the CDR3 is TGTGCCAGCAGCGAAGAGGGTACTAGCGGGACCTACGAGCAGTACTTC. The encoded protein is CASSEEGTSGTYEQYF.

This chain links TRBV11-2 with TRBJ2-3; 7 nucleotides line up with TRBD2. Germline V gene data show CDR1 as SGHAT and CDR2 as FQNNGV. The CDR3 is made up of 18 amino acids. Trimming took 2 bases from V and 5 from J; bases not matched to a gene: 16. The CDR3 DNA is TGTGCCAGCAGCTTAAGAGTCGGGAGGTCTTCGCGAGGAGATACGCAGTATTTT. This translates into CASSLRVGRSSRGDTQYF.

Note on this clone: A read error may account for a junction end that differs from germline. The chain is built from TRBV7-7 and TRBJ1-1; D is undetermined. The germline gives CDR1 SSHAT, CDR2 FNYEAQ (reference sequence). The CDR3 has 13 amino acids. CDR3 sequence reads: CASSPNTNTEAFF. CDR3 DNA: TGTGCTAGCAGCCCGAATACAAACACTGAAGCTTTCTTT.

This clone came up once. The chain has TRBV24-1 and TRBJ2-1; D ambiguous. Germline lookup yields CDR1 KGHDR and CDR2 SFDVKD. The CDR3 contains 19 residues. Trimming shortened V by 4 bases and J by 2 bases, and 23 bases separated the two germline ends. CDR3 nucleotides: TGTGCCACCAGTGAACCTGGATGGGCATTAGATGTCCCCTACAATGAGCAGTTCTTC. Its translation: CATSEPGWALDVPYNEQFF.

This chain joins TRBV29-1 and TRBJ1-4, with 8 bases that match TRBD1. Germline CDR1 and CDR2: SQVTM and ANQGSEA. This CDR3 has 14 residues. V was clipped by 7 bases and J by 4 bases; unmatched bases: 8. The CDR3 region has the DNA TGCAGCGCCACAAAACAGGGGGGTAATGAAAAACTGTTTTTT. Translating it yields CSATKQGGNEKLFF.

With respect to this clone: The junction differs from germline at one of its ends, possibly a read error. V is TRBV7-7 and J is TRBJ2-3, with 7 nucleotides matching TRBD2. The CDR3 has 16 amino acids. The germline V gene has CDR1 SSHAT and CDR2 FNYEAQ (reference sequence). The CDR3 DNA reads TGTGCTAGCAGCCAAGTAGCGGGCGTTGGGCTTGATACGCAGTATTTT. Translated, it gives CASSQVAGVGLDTQYF.

This chain connects TRBV3-1 (or the pseudogene TRBV3-2) to TRBJ2-7; D may be TRBD2 (7 bases). There are 15 residues in the CDR3. CDR1 and CDR2 from the germline V gene are LGHDT and YNNKEL (reference sequence). V was trimmed by 1 base and J by 4 bases, leaving 14 bases between them. CDR3 in amino acids: CASSQARGGGYEQYF. CDR3 DNA sequence: TGTGCCAGCAGCCAAGCCCGAGGGGGGGGATACGAGCAGTACTTC.

The chain carries TRBV10-3 and TRBJ2-4; 7 bases map to TRBD1. Germline V lookup: CDR1 ENHRY, CDR2 SYGVKD. The CDR3 consists of 13 residues. The V segment lost 3 bases and the J segment 16 bases; nucleotides outside the gene matches: 12. The CDR3, as DNA: TGTGCCATCAGTGAACCGGGTTTGGACAGGTATTACTTC. Translating gives CAISEPGLDRYYF.

This clone has only one observation. CDR3 nucleotides: TGCGCCAGCAGCTACCCAGGGGTCTACGAGCAGTACTTC. It yields the protein CASSYPGVYEQYF. The chain joins TRBV5-1 to TRBJ2-7, with TRBD1 as a possible D gene (6 bases). This CDR3 comprises 13 residues. V was trimmed by 3 bases and J by 3 bases, leaving 10 bases between them. Germline CDR1 is SGHRS and CDR2 is YFSETQ.

The V gene is TRBV2, the J gene TRBJ1-1; perhaps TRBD1 as D (6 bases). This CDR3 contains 14 residues. Trimming pared 8 bases from V and 5 bases from J, leaving 18 bases between. Germline CDR1 is SNHLY and CDR2 is FYNNEI. For the CDR3, the DNA is TGTGCCAGCGTGGGACACGGGGGGGGTACTGAAGCTTTCTTT. Translated: CASVGHGGGTEAFF. The variable domain in full, with the rest retrieved from reference TRBV2 and TRBJ1-1, is EPEVTQTPSHQVTQMGQEVILRCVPISNHLYFYWYRQILGQKVEFLVSFYNNEISEKSEIFDDQFSVERPDGSNFTLKIRSTKLEDSAMYFCASVGHGGGTEAFFGQGTRLTVV.